Below are 29 T cell receptor beta chains sequenced from a single sample in a study of cytomegalovirus exposure and HLA in healthy donors. The primer mix had 60 Vbeta and 13 Jbeta primers. Repertoires were generated with immunoSEQ multiplex PCR, while TCRdb's copy carries only in-frame clones and drops some. This table holds around 74,000 clones, 70% to 80% found once. Sequenced sample: PBMCs. These receptor sequences come from a young man in good health and CMV-seronegative.

This clone was counted only a few times. This chain joins TRBV2 and TRBJ1-4; 8 bases match TRBD1. CDR1 SNHLY and CDR2 FYNNEI come from the germline V gene. There are 14 residues in the CDR3. V lost 7 bases, J lost 8 bases, and 9 bases stayed unmatched. This CDR3 is CASTVQGVVEKLFF. In DNA, the CDR3 is TGTGCCAGCACCGTACAGGGGGTAGTCGAAAAACTGTTTTTT.

This sequence joins TRBV18 and TRBJ2-3; tentatively, D is TRBD2 (6 bases). V was trimmed by 3 bases and J by 6 bases, leaving 13 bases between them. This CDR3 spans 14 amino acids. CDR1 is KGHSH and CDR2 is LQKENI in the germline V gene. DNA for the CDR3: TGTGCCAGCTCACCGAGCATTGGGGGGGATACGCAGTATTTT. Translating it yields CASSPSIGGDTQYF.

The V call is TRBV28, the J call TRBJ2-7; 8 nucleotides agree with TRBD1. CDR1 is MDHEN and CDR2 is SYDVKM in the germline V gene. CDR3 size: 17 residues. V lost 2 bases, J lost 5 bases, and 14 bases stayed unmatched. The CDR3 DNA reads TGTGCCAGCAGTTTAAGACCGTCCCGGGACAGGCTCCACGAGCAGTACTTC. Protein sequence: CASSLRPSRDRLHEQYF.

The rearrangement joins TRBV19 to TRBJ2-7, with 8 bases identical to TRBD1. This CDR3 comprises 14 residues. From germline, CDR1 is LNHDA and CDR2 SQIVND (reference sequence). J was trimmed by 6 bases and V by 5 bases; bases with no gene match: 9. The CDR3 sequence: CASSVRTGFGEQYF. The CDR3 nucleotides are TGTGCCAGTAGTGTGCGGACAGGGTTCGGCGAGCAGTACTTC.

This clone was observed a single time. The rearrangement links TRBV27 to TRBJ2-3; tentatively, D is TRBD2 (5 bases). This CDR3 contains 16 residues. Trimming stripped 2 bases from V and 0 bases from J, with 12 bases between. Germline V CDR1 and CDR2: MNHEY, SMNVEV (reference sequence). The CDR3 loop is CASSLLTQRSTDTQYF. In nucleotides, the CDR3 is TGTGCCAGCAGTTTACTTACCCAGCGGAGCACAGATACGCAGTATTTT.

The chain carries TRBV4-3 and TRBJ2-7; perhaps TRBD1 as D (6 bases). The germline CDR1 and CDR2 sequences are LGHNA and YSLEER. This CDR3 is 15 amino acids long. Trimming shortened V by 0 bases and J by 2 bases, and 11 bases separated the two germline ends. The CDR3 DNA is TGCGCCAGCAGCCAAGATCTTCAGGGGACCTACGAGCAGTACTTC. This gives the protein CASSQDLQGTYEQYF.

As to this clone: One junction end does not reproduce the germline sequence, and a read error may be involved. The gene calls are TRBV7-7 and TRBJ2-5, with 9 bases lining up with TRBD1. The CDR3 runs to 14 residues. CDR1 and CDR2 from the germline V gene are SSHAT and FNYEAQ (reference sequence). The CDR3 spells CASSRTGVGETQYF. For the CDR3, the DNA is TGTGCTAGCAGCCGGACAGGGGTCGGTGAGACCCAGTACTTC.

This clone was detected many times. The chain joins TRBV4-3 to TRBJ1-4; possibly TRBD1 for D (5 bases). Trimming removed 0 bases from V and 7 bases from J, with 6 bases in between. Germline loops: CDR1 LGHNA, CDR2 YSLEER. This CDR3 region has 13 residues. The CDR3 loop is CASSQEGGEKLFF. CDR3 nucleotide sequence: TGCGCCAGCAGCCAAGAGGGGGGTGAAAAACTGTTTTTT.

V and J are TRBV5-4 and TRBJ2-1; perhaps TRBD2 as D (7 bases). The CDR3 spans 14 residues. Trimming shortened V by 4 bases and J by 10 bases, and 18 bases separated the two germline ends. Germline assignment: CDR1 SGHNT and CDR2 YYREEE (reference sequence). CDR3 loop: CASSGGGGMGEQFF. The DNA of the CDR3 is TGTGCCAGCAGCGGGGGGGGCGGGATGGGGGAGCAGTTCTTC.

The chain employs TRBV7-2 and TRBJ1-3; D may be TRBD1 (6 bases). Trimming stripped 5 bases from V and 0 bases from J, with 14 bases between. Germline V gives CDR1 SGHTA, CDR2 FQGNSA. The CDR3 is 16 amino acids. The CDR3 protein is CASSRQGTNSGNTIYF. CDR3 nucleotides: TGTGCCAGCAGCCGCCAGGGGACCAACTCTGGAAACACCATATATTTT.

This clone has only one observation. The CDR3: CASSALSSGNTIYF. In nucleotides, the CDR3 is TGTGCCAGCAGCGCATTGAGTTCTGGAAACACCATATATTTT. V gene TRBV27 combines with J gene TRBJ1-3; D is unclear. CDR3 size: 14 residues. V was cut by 6 bases and J by 1 base, with 10 bases left in between. The germline CDR1 and CDR2 sequences are MNHEY and SMNVEV (reference sequence).

The gene calls are TRBV7-2 and TRBJ2-7, with 10 bases matching TRBD2. The germline V gene encodes CDR1 SGHTA and CDR2 FQGNSA. This CDR3 is built from 14 residues. V lost 4 bases and J lost 6; bases outside the gene matches: 6. The CDR3 loop is CASSYLAGAGEQYF. The CDR3 DNA is TGTGCCAGCAGCTACCTAGCGGGAGCAGGCGAGCAGTACTTC. The complete variable domain, with remaining parts taken from reference TRBV7-2 and TRBJ2-7, reads GAGVSQSPSNKVTEKGKDVELRCDPISGHTALYWYRQSLGQGLEFLIYFQGNSAPDKSGLPSDRFSAERTGGSVSTLTIQRTQQEDSAVYLCASSYLAGAGEQYFGPGTRLTVT.

The rearrangement joins TRBV19 to TRBJ2-1; D may be TRBD1 (5 bases). V was pared by 3 bases and J by 10 bases, with 10 bases between. Germline V gene sequence: CDR1 LNHDA, CDR2 SQIVND (reference sequence). CDR3 length: 12 residues. CDR3 nucleotide sequence: TGTGCCAGTAGTATGGACACCAAGGAGCAGTTCTTC. Its protein product is CASSMDTKEQFF.

The table lists this clone with a few counts. The V gene is TRBV29-1, the J gene TRBJ2-1; D gene uncertain. CDR1 and CDR2 (germline): SQVTM, ANQGSEA. This CDR3 has 15 amino acids. V lost 4 bases and J lost 0, with 13 bases in between. The CDR3 sequence: CSVGVSPSSYNEQFF. The CDR3 DNA reads as TGCAGCGTTGGGGTTAGCCCGAGCTCCTACAATGAGCAGTTCTTC.

The chain employs TRBV14 and TRBJ2-1; 14 bases match TRBD2. The germline gives CDR1 SGHDN, CDR2 FVKESK. CDR3 length: 14 residues. Trimming removed 10 bases from V and 10 bases from J; junction bases left unmatched: 9. The CDR3 here is CATQTSGGAGEQFF. The CDR3 nucleotides read TGTGCCACCCAGACTAGCGGGGGGGCCGGGGAGCAGTTCTTC.

This clone was counted a single time. The chain has TRBV19 and TRBJ1-3; 7 bases map to TRBD1. V shed 7 bases, J shed 4 bases, and the junction held 10 bases outside the gene matches. CDR3 length: 15 residues. Per the germline V gene, CDR1 is LNHDA and CDR2 is SQIVND (reference sequence). DNA of the CDR3: TGTGCCAGTACTCCGGGACAGACCAGAGGAAACACCATATATTTT. Translating it yields CASTPGQTRGNTIYF.

The CDR3 sequence is CASSRQGGTYEQYF. The DNA for the CDR3 is TGCGCCAGCTCACGACAGGGGGGGACCTACGAGCAGTACTTC. The chain employs TRBV5-1 and TRBJ2-7, with 9 bases fitting TRBD1. In germline, CDR1 is SGHRS, CDR2 YFSETQ. The length of the CDR3 is 14 residues. V was clipped by 7 bases and J by 2 bases; unmatched bases: 7. Complete variable domain (other parts from reference TRBV5-1 and TRBJ2-7): KAGVTQTPRYLIKTRGQQVTLSCSPISGHRSVSWYQQTPGQGLQFLFEYFSETQRNKGNFPGRFSGRQFSNSRSEMNVSTLELGDSALYLCASSRQGGTYEQYFGPGTRLTVT.

As for this clone: At one of its ends the junction is not consistent with the germline gene, which may arise from a read error. CDR3 residues: CASSSGDSNNEQFF. CDR3 bases: TGTGCCAGCTCAAGCGGGGACTCCAACAATGAGCAGTTCTTC. The chain recombines TRBV19 with TRBJ2-1, with TRBD2 identical over 7 bases. This CDR3 contains 14 residues. CDR1 is LNHDA and CDR2 is SQIVND in the germline V gene (reference sequence).

The V and J genes are TRBV2 and TRBJ2-7; D gene uncertain. The CDR3 has 12 amino acids. Trimming stripped 8 bases from V and 0 bases from J, with 8 bases between. The V gene's germline CDR1 is SNHLY and CDR2 FYNNEI. The CDR3: CASRPGSYEQYF. Here the CDR3 DNA reads TGTGCCAGCCGGCCAGGCTCCTACGAGCAGTACTTC.

CDR3 region: CASTGREVGNTQYF. In DNA form, the CDR3 reads TGTGCCAGCACGGGGCGGGAGGTCGGCAATACGCAGTATTTT. This rearrangement joins TRBV6-4 to TRBJ2-3; 8 bases are shared with TRBD2. This CDR3 has 14 residues. Germline V gives CDR1 MRHNA, CDR2 SNTAGT. Trimming took 7 bases from V and 7 from J; bases not matched to a gene: 10.

The chain has TRBV28 and TRBJ1-1; a possible D gene is TRBD1 (5 bases). The CDR3 contains 14 residues. Germline assignment: CDR1 MDHEN and CDR2 SYDVKM. Trimming took 2 bases from V and 11 from J, leaving 18 bases between them. This chain's CDR3 is CASSLNVGGLRAFF. The CDR3 DNA reads TGTGCCAGCAGTTTAAACGTGGGGGGGTTGCGGGCTTTCTTT.

The chain is built from TRBV18 and TRBJ1-2, with D maybe TRBD1 (5 bases). Between the trimmed V and J ends, which lost 6 bases and 7 bases, there was a span of 9 bases. There are 11 residues in the CDR3. Germline CDR1 reads KGHSH; CDR2 reads LQKENI. The CDR3 reads CASSPGSGYTF. The CDR3 DNA is TGTGCCAGCTCCCCAGGGAGTGGCTACACCTTC.

The rearrangement links TRBV4-1 to TRBJ2-5, with 9 bases that match TRBD1. The better agreement between TRBJ2-7 and the DNA end casts doubt on the J call. This CDR3 has 17 residues. CDR1 and CDR2 (germline): MGHRA, YSYEKL. The CDR3 region is CASSPVGEDRGYYEQYF. The CDR3 nucleotides read TGCGCCAGCAGCCCGGTAGGTGAGGACAGGGGATATTACGAGCAGTACTTC.

The CDR3 DNA reads TGTGCCAGCAGCCCCGTTAGCGGGAGTGTTAATGAGCAGTTCTTC. Translating it yields CASSPVSGSVNEQFF. The chain employs TRBV5-4 and TRBJ2-1; 9 nucleotides align to TRBD2. The CDR3 contains 15 residues. V shed 4 bases and J 7 bases; nucleotides not matched to a gene: 9. From germline, CDR1 is SGHNT and CDR2 YYREEE (reference sequence).

V usage is TRBV30 and J usage is TRBJ2-3; D is unclear. Germline CDR1 GTSNPN, CDR2 SVGIG (reference sequence). V lost 0 bases and J 8 bases, leaving 3 bases between the germline ends. The CDR3 runs to 10 residues. Here the CDR3 reads CAWSVRTQYF. CDR3 bases: TGTGCCTGGAGTGTCCGTACGCAGTATTTT.

The rearrangement links TRBV10-2 to TRBJ2-1; no clear D. The V end was cut by 2 bases, the J end by 3 bases, with 5 bases between. Germline lookup yields CDR1 WSHSY and CDR2 SAAADI. The CDR3 is 13 amino acids. CDR3 in DNA: TGCGCCAGCAGTGAGAGCTACTACAATGAGCAGTTCTTC. The encoded protein is CASSESYYNEQFF.

The rearrangement uses TRBV18 and TRBJ2-7; 8 bases line up with TRBD1. The germline V gene has CDR1 KGHSH and CDR2 LQKENI. This CDR3 is 14 amino acids long. Unmatched junction bases numbered 3, after V lost 3 bases and J lost 2 bases. CDR3 sequence: CASSPQGQAYEQYF. Here the CDR3 DNA reads TGTGCCAGCTCACCCCAGGGACAGGCCTACGAGCAGTACTTC.

J is TRBJ2-3 and V is TRBV5-4; 7 nucleotides align to TRBD2. This CDR3 has 13 amino acids. Looked up from germline, CDR1 is SGHNT and CDR2 is YYREEE (reference sequence). V lost 1 base to trimming and J lost 6 bases; unmatched junction nucleotides: 2. This CDR3 is CASSLSGGDTQYF. CDR3 in DNA: TGTGCCAGCAGCTTGTCCGGGGGGGATACGCAGTATTTT.

The chain uses TRBV10-3 and TRBJ2-7; TRBD2 is a possible D gene (5 bases). CDR3 size: 14 residues. The V gene's germline CDR1 is ENHRY and CDR2 SYGVKD. Trimming left V 2 bases short and J 4 bases short, with 12 bases between. CDR3 nucleotides: TGTGCCATCAGTGAGCGCTCCCCGGGGTACGAGCAGTACTTC. This encodes CAISERSPGYEQYF.